Below, 17 T cell receptor beta chains from the same sample are listed, as sequenced in a study of T cells in tumors after PD-1 blockade. Assay used: immunoSEQ multiplex PCR; TCRdb lists only in-frame clones, some missing. The profile shows 4,500 to 5,000 clones, 55% to 65% of them singletons. This specimen consisted of tumor tissue, obtained after anti-PD-1 treatment. The receptors originated from a human donor with basal cell carcinoma.

The chain links TRBV7-4 to TRBJ2-7; TRBD1 aligns across 7 bases. Trimming at V came to 5 bases and at J to 0 bases, leaving 10 bases not matched to a gene. Germline-derived CDR1 and CDR2 are SGHVT and SQSDAQ. This CDR3 comprises 16 residues. The CDR3 here is CASSHRGRPSSYEQYF. The DNA for the CDR3 is TGTGCCAGCAGCCATAGGGGGCGGCCGAGCTCCTACGAGCAGTACTTC.

This chain links TRBV9 with TRBJ1-6; D gene uncertain. The germline V gene has CDR1 SGDLS and CDR2 YYNGEE. The V end was cut by 4 bases, the J end by 6 bases, with 5 bases between. The CDR3 totals 12 residues. The CDR3: CASSLGNSPLHF. The CDR3 DNA follows: TGTGCCAGCAGCTTAGGTAATTCACCCCTCCACTTT.

This chain links TRBV27 with TRBJ2-1, with unresolved D. V was shortened by 7 bases and J by 0 bases, with 13 bases between the two germline ends. This CDR3 contains 15 residues. Germline V gene lookup returns CDR1 MNHEY and CDR2 SMNVEV (reference sequence). The CDR3 is CASTPGSLSYNEQFF. The CDR3 nucleotides are TGTGCCAGCACCCCCGGATCCCTCTCCTACAATGAGCAGTTCTTC.

V and J are TRBV24-1 and TRBJ1-5; D gene uncertain. V lost 5 bases and J 0 bases, leaving 4 bases between the germline ends. In germline, CDR1 is KGHDR, CDR2 SFDVKD. The CDR3 is made up of 13 amino acids. In DNA, the CDR3 is TGTGCCACCAGTGTGAATAGCAATCAGCCCCAGCATTTT. Translated: CATSVNSNQPQHF.

This CDR3 reads CASSIGAVSGANVLTF. The CDR3 region has the DNA TGTGCCAGTAGTATAGGTGCAGTCTCTGGGGCCAACGTCCTGACTTTC. The chain employs TRBV19 and TRBJ2-6, with unresolved D. V lost 1 base to trimming and J lost 0 bases, with 7 bases between them. The CDR3 covers 16 residues. CDR1 and CDR2 from the germline V gene are LNHDA and SQIVND (reference sequence). Using reference TRBV19 and TRBJ2-6 for the parts outside the CDR3, the full variable domain is DGGITQSPKYLFRKEGQNVTLSCEQNLNHDAMYWYRQDPGQGLRLIYYSQIVNDFQKGDIAEGYSVSREKKESFPLTVTSAQKNPTAFYLCASSIGAVSGANVLTFGAGSRLTVL.

V gene TRBV7-2 combines with J gene TRBJ2-1; TRBD2 agrees at 14 bases. V shed 5 bases and J 6 bases; nucleotides not matched to a gene: 9. Germline CDR1 is SGHTA and CDR2 is FQGNSA. The CDR3 extends over 17 amino acids. The CDR3 nucleotides are TGTGCCAGCAGCCCCCGACTAGCGGGAGGGCCCGGCAATGAGCAGTTCTTC. Its translation: CASSPRLAGGPGNEQFF.

V gene TRBV27 combines with J gene TRBJ1-2; D gene ambiguous. This CDR3 region has 13 residues. The ends were cut back, 5 bases at V and 2 bases at J, with 9 bases in the middle. Germline V gives CDR1 MNHEY, CDR2 SMNVEV (reference sequence). The CDR3: CASSAHSNYGYTF. The DNA of the CDR3 is TGTGCCAGCAGTGCTCATTCGAACTATGGCTACACCTTC.

The chain has TRBV24-1 and TRBJ2-3; no firm D call. V was clipped by 1 base and J by 1 base, with 2 bases between them. The CDR3 has 13 amino acids. The germline V gene has CDR1 KGHDR and CDR2 SFDVKD. CDR3 nucleotides: TGTGCCACCAGTGATTTCGGCACAGATACGCAGTATTTT. As protein: CATSDFGTDTQYF.

The sample holds a few counts of this clone. The chain couples TRBV19 to TRBJ1-6, with D hard to call. The CDR3 runs to 13 residues. V was clipped by 0 bases and J by 10 bases, with 7 bases between them. CDR1 is LNHDA, CDR2 SQIVND, per germline (reference sequence). CDR3 amino acids: CASSIEGSSPLHF. In DNA, the CDR3 is TGTGCCAGTAGTATAGAGGGGAGCTCACCCCTCCACTTT.

This clone was counted only a few times. This chain joins TRBV18 and TRBJ1-1; 7 bases are shared with TRBD1. CDR1 and CDR2 from the germline V gene are KGHSH and LQKENI. Unmatched junction bases numbered 5, after V lost 8 bases and J lost 5 bases. The CDR3 has 12 amino acids. The CDR3 spells CASHRGRTEAFF. The CDR3 bases are TGTGCCAGCCACAGGGGCAGGACTGAAGCTTTCTTT.

The sample holds a few counts of this clone. The chain couples TRBV6-1 to TRBJ2-3; no reliable D call. The V and J ends lost 0 bases and 2 bases respectively, with 3 bases between them. Looked up from germline, CDR1 is MNHNS and CDR2 is SASEGT. The CDR3 is 13 amino acids. The CDR3 DNA is TGTGCCAGCAGTGAAGCATTCACAGATACGCAGTATTTT. Translation: CASSEAFTDTQYF.

This clone was seen a handful of times. The gene calls are TRBV4-1 and TRBJ2-1, with 11 nucleotides matching TRBD2. The CDR3 totals 16 residues. CDR1 is MGHRA and CDR2 is YSYEKL in the germline V gene. The V segment lost 6 bases and the J segment 8 bases; nucleotides outside the gene matches: 12. The CDR3 nucleotides are TGCGCCAGCAGGAAAAGGACTAGCGGGCAACGGGATGAGCAGTTCTTC. The encoded protein is CASRKRTSGQRDEQFF.

This clone was counted once. The V gene is TRBV19, the J gene TRBJ2-4; D perhaps matches TRBD1 (6 bases). The V and J ends lost 1 base and 2 bases respectively, with 12 bases between them. Per germline, CDR1 LNHDA and CDR2 SQIVND (reference sequence). CDR3 length: 16 amino acids. The CDR3 loop reads CASSIVGQGSKNIQYF. The CDR3 coding sequence is TGTGCCAGTAGTATAGTAGGGCAGGGGTCCAAAAACATTCAGTACTTC.

The CDR3: CASSLKANEKLFF. CDR3 coding DNA: TGTGCCAGCAGCTTGAAAGCGAATGAAAAACTGTTTTTT. The chain uses TRBV7-2 and TRBJ1-4; D unclear. The V gene lost 3 bases and the J gene lost 5 bases, with 7 bases spanning the gap. This CDR3 has 13 amino acids. Germline CDR1 SGHTA, CDR2 FQGNSA.

The rearrangement links TRBV3-1 (or the pseudogene TRBV3-2) to TRBJ2-1; perhaps TRBD1 as D (6 bases). CDR1 is LGHDT, CDR2 YNNKEL, per germline (reference sequence). The CDR3 contains 15 residues. V was pared by 4 bases and J by 7 bases, with 17 bases between. The CDR3 region is CASSPRRQVGNEQFF. CDR3 nucleotide sequence: TGTGCCAGCAGCCCTCGAAGACAGGTTGGGAATGAGCAGTTCTTC.

This clone is medium-sized by share. This chain connects TRBV7-3 to TRBJ2-6; D is perhaps TRBD1 (6 bases). CDR3 length: 15 amino acids. Germline CDR1 and CDR2: SGHTA and FQGTGA. Trimming removed 5 bases from V and 0 bases from J, with 8 bases in between. The CDR3 DNA sequence: TGTGCCAGCAGCCTGGACAGCTCTGGGGCCAACGTCCTGACTTTC. This codes for CASSLDSSGANVLTF.

The CDR3 protein is CASRANWGSGEQYF. As DNA, the CDR3 is TGTGCCAGCAGGGCAAATTGGGGGTCCGGCGAGCAGTACTTC. The chain recombines TRBV6-5 with TRBJ2-7; D possibly matches TRBD1 or TRBD2 (5 bases each). The CDR3 extends over 14 amino acids. The germline V gene encodes CDR1 MNHEY and CDR2 SVGAGI. With 6 bases removed from V and 6 bases from J, the gap between germline ends came to 18 bases.